This T cell receptor (beta chain) came from a study of neoadjuvant anti-PD-1 for oral cavity cancer. Study-wide context: Patients without progression got a fourth dose around day 43.

Blood cells were analyzed directly, without culture or expansion. PBMC libraries mostly used about 500 ng of input genomic DNA, with six replicates per sample. Profiled with immunoSEQ multiplex PCR; TCRdb holds only in-frame clones, not every one. The sample shows about 16,000 clones, less than 80% of them seen only once. CDR3 size: 16 residues. V lost 4 bases to trimming and J lost 7 bases, with 19 bases between them. Germline V gives CDR1 LNHDA, CDR2 SQIVND (reference sequence). The sequenced sample was PBMCs, obtained before nivolumab (anti-PD-1) treatment. V is TRBV19 and J is TRBJ1-4, with a possible D match to TRBD1 (6 bases). This clonotype was obtained from a person aged 40-85 years with oral cavity squamous cell carcinoma. The CDR3 DNA follows: TGTGCCAGTAGTAGGGTTACGGGGGCATTAATTGAAAAACTGTTTTTT. Translated: CASSRVTGALIEKLFF.